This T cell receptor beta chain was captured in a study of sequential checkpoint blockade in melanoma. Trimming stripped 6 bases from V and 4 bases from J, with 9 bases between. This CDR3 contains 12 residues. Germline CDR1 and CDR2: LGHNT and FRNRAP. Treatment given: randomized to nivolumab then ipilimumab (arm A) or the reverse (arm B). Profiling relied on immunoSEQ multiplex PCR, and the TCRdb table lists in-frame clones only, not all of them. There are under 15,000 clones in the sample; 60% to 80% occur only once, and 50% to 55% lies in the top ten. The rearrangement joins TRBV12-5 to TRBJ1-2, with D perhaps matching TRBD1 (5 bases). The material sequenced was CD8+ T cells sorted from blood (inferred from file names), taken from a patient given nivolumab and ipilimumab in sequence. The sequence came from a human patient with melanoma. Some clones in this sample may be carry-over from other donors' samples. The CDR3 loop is CASGRQIYGYTF. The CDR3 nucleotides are TGTGCTAGTGGGCGACAGATCTATGGCTACACCTTC.